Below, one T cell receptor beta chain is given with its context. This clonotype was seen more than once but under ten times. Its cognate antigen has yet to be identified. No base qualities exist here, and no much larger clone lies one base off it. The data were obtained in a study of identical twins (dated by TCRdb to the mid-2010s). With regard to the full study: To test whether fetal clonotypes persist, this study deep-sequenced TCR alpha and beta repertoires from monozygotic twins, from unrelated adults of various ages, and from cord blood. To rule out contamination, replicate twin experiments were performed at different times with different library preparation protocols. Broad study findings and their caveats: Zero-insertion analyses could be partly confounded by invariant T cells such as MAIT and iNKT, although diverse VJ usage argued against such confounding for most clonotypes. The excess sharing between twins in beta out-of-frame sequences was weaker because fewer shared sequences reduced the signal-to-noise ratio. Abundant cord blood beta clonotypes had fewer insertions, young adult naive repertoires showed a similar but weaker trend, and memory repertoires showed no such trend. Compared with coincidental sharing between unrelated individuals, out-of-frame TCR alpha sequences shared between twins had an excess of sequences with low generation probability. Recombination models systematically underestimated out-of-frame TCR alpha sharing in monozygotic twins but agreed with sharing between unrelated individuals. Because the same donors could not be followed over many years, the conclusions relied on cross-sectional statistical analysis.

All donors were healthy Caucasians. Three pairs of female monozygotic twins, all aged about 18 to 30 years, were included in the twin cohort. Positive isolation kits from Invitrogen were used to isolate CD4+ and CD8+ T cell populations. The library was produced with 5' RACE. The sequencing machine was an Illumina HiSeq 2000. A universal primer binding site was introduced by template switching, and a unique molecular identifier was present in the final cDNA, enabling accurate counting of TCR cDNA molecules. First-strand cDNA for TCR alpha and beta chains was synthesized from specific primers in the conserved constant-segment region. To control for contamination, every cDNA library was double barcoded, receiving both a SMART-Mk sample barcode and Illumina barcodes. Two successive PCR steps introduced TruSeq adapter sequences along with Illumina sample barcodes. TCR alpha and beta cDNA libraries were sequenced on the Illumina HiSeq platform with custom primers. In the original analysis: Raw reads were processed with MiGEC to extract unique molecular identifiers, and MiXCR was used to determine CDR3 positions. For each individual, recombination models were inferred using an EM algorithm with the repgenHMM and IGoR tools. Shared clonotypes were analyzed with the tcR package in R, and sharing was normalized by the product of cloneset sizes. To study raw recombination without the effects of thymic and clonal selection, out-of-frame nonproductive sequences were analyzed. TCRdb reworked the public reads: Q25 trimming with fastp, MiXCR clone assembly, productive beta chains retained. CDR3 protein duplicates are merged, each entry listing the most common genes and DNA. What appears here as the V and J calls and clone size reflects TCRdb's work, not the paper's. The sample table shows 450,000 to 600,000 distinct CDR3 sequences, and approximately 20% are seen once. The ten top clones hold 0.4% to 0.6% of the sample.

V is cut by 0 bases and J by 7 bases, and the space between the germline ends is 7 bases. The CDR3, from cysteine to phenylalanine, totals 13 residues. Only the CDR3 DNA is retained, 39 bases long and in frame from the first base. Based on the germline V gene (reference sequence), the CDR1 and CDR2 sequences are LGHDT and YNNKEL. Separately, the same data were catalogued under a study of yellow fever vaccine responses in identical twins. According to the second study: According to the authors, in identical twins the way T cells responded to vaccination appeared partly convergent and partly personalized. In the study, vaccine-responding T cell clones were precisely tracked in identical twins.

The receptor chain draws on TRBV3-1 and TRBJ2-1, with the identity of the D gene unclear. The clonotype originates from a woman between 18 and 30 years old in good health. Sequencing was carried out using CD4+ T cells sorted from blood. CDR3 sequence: CASSQDLANEQFF. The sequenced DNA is TGTGCCAGCAGCCAAGATTTGGCAAATGAGCAGTTCTTC.